This T cell receptor beta chain was captured by sequencing in a study of follicular helper T cells after annual influenza vaccination. Assay: immunoSEQ multiplex PCR; the TCRdb copy retains only in-frame clones and omits some. In the table there are over 4,500 clones, about 79% of which are singletons. Time point here: 2015-2016 season, pre-vaccination. Donors were community-dwelling with no influenza vaccine in the prior 6 months. Each time point used about 35 to 100 mL of blood. A word on this clone: Its antigen remains unidentified.

J gave up 0 bases and V 1 base, and 8 bases lay outside the gene matches. The CDR3 is made up of 18 amino acids. Per the germline V gene, CDR1 is LGHNA and CDR2 is YNFKEQ. The study's findings and limits: Successive annual vaccinations recalled a recurrent oligoclonal ICOS+CD38+ cTfh response with influenza-specific clonotypes.

The chain links TRBV4-2 to TRBJ2-7, with TRBD2 identical over 11 bases. The TCR comes from an adult who received the influenza vaccine. Specimen: CXCR5+ CD38- circulating T follicular helper cells from blood, collected on the day of influenza vaccination. The subset denotes: circulating Tfh, non-naive CD4+CXCR5+PD-1+ (ICOS+CD38+ or ICOS-CD38-). The CDR3 protein is CASSQVLAGGSLSYEQYF. CDR3 DNA: TGTGCCAGCAGCCAAGTGCTAGCGGGGGGCTCTCTCTCCTACGAGCAGTACTTC.